The next 5 T cell receptor beta chains were all read from a single sample in a study of breast tumors, draining lymph nodes, adjacent tissues. TCRdb re-derived calls from the multiplex PCR reads in MiXCR, one entry per CDR3 protein. The sample carries around 130,000 distinct CDR3 sequences, 32% recorded once. Breast cancer patients provided tissue from their axillary draining lymph nodes. Material: axillary lymph node tissue. The receptors here all came from a female donor with breast cancer. Some clones in this sample may be carry-over from other donors' samples.

The table lists this clonotype with many counts. The chain couples TRBV11-1 to TRBJ2-3, with TRBD1 as a possible D gene (6 bases). Germline CDR1 reads SGHAT; CDR2 reads FQDESV (reference sequence). Between the trimmed V and J ends, which lost 4 bases and 11 bases, there was a span of 10 bases. The CDR3 loop spans 11 amino acids. For the CDR3, the DNA is TGTGCCAGCAGCTGGGGACAACAGCAGTATTTT. Translated: CASSWGQQQYF. Together with reference TRBV11-1 and TRBJ2-3, the CDR3 gives the full variable domain: EAEVAQSPRYKITEKSQAVAFWCDPISGHATLYWYRQILGQGPELLVQFQDESVVDDSQLPKDRFSAERLKGVDSTLKIQPAELGDSAMYLCASSWGQQQYFGPGTRLTVL.

This clonotype was counted ten times or more. The chain carries TRBV5-6 and TRBJ1-4; 7 bases match TRBD1. The CDR3 totals 15 residues. V was pared by 3 bases and J by 4 bases, with 6 bases of the junction left unmatched. In germline, CDR1 is SGHDT, CDR2 YYEEEE. In DNA, the CDR3 is TGTGCCAGCAGCTGGGGGGGGACAGTTAATGAAAAACTGTTTTTT. Residues: CASSWGGTVNEKLFF.

This clonotype came up many times. This chain joins TRBV18 and TRBJ1-2; 12 bases are a match to TRBD1. V shed 4 bases, J shed 4 bases, and the junction held 7 bases outside the gene matches. Germline assignment: CDR1 KGHSH and CDR2 LQKENI. This CDR3 has 16 amino acids. CDR3 in DNA: TGTGCCAGCTCACTGGGACAGGGGGCTGGAGGCTATGGCTACACCTTC. Amino acid sequence: CASSLGQGAGGYGYTF.

This clonotype showed up many times. V gene TRBV7-9 combines with J gene TRBJ1-2, with 8 positions matching TRBD1. CDR3 length: 14 amino acids. V lost 5 bases to trimming and J lost 4 bases; unmatched junction nucleotides: 6. Germline CDR1 reads SEHNR; CDR2 reads FQNEAQ (reference sequence). This chain's CDR3 is CASSRQGSGYGYTF. CDR3 in DNA: TGTGCCAGCAGCCGACAGGGGTCAGGCTATGGCTACACCTTC.

This clonotype was seen more than once but under ten times. A much larger clone lies one base from this, so it may be a read error. DNA of the CDR3: TGTGCCAGCAGCTTAGTGGTTGAGTTTGGGGGCGCTTACCATGAGCAGTTCTTC. Translated: CASSLVVEFGGAYHEQFF. This chain connects TRBV7-9 to TRBJ2-1, with a weak D call TRBD1 (6 bases). This CDR3 contains 18 residues. The germline V gene encodes CDR1 SEHNR and CDR2 FQNEAQ (reference sequence). V was clipped by 1 base and J by 8 bases, with 24 bases between them.